The sequence of this TCR beta chain was determined in a study of T cell responses to AZD1222 COVID-19 vaccine. Findings and limits, study-wide: Sampling captured repertoires only after the peak T cell response. Just a handful of AZD1222 recipients tested seropositive at baseline. Along spike, vaccine-associated CD4 TCRs were found throughout, with dominance at 160-218 and 743-854.

The protocol was immunoSEQ multiplex PCR, while the TCRdb copy is restricted to in-frame clones and leaves out a portion. The repertoire holds about 170,000 clones, with 87% as singletons. Germline V gives CDR1 MNHEY, CDR2 SVGAGI. The CDR3 spans 13 residues. V was trimmed by 7 bases and J by 6 bases, leaving 13 bases between them. This clone has a single count. The antigen is undetermined. This chain connects TRBV6-5 to TRBJ1-5; D gene ambiguous. This sequence originates from an adult who received the AZD1222 COVID-19 vaccine. The sample was peripheral blood, taken 28 days after the second AZD1222 dose. The CDR3 DNA reads as TGTGCCAGCACTGCACTGAGAGGTCAGCCCCAGCATTTT. Residues: CASTALRGQPQHF.